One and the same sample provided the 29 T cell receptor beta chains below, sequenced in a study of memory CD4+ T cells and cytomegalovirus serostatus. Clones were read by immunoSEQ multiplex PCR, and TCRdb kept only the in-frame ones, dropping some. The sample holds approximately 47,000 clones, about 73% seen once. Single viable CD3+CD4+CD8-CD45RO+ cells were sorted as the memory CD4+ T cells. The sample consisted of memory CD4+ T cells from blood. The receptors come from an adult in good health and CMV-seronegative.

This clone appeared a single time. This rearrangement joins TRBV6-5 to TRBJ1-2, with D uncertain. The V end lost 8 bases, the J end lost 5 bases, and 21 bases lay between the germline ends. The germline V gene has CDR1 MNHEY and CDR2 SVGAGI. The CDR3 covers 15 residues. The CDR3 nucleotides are TGTGCCAGCCAACCGTCGGGCACCACCTTTTATGGCTACACCTTC. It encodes CASQPSGTTFYGYTF.

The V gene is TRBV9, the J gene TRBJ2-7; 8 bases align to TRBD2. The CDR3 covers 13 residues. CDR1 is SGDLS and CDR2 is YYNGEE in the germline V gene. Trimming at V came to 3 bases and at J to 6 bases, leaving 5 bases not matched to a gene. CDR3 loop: CASSGSGDREQYF. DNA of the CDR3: TGTGCCAGCAGCGGTAGCGGGGATCGCGAGCAGTACTTC. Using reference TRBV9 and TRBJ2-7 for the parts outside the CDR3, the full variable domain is DSGVTQTPKHLITATGQRVTLRCSPRSGDLSVYWYQQSLDQGLQFLIQYYNGEERAKGNILERFSAQQFPDLHSELNLSSLELGDSALYFCASSGSGDREQYFGPGTRLTVT.

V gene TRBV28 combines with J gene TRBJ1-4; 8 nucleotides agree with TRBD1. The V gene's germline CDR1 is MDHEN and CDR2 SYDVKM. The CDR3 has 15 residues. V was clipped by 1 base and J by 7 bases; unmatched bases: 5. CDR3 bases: TGTGCCAGCAGTTTATTACAGGGGGAGAGTGAAAAACTGTTTTTT. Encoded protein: CASSLLQGESEKLFF.

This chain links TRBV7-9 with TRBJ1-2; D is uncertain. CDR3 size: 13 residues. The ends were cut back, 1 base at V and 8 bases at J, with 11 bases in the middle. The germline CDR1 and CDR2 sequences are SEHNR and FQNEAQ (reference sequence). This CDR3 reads CASSLGMKGGYTF. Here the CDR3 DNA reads TGTGCCAGCAGCTTAGGAATGAAAGGCGGCTACACCTTC.

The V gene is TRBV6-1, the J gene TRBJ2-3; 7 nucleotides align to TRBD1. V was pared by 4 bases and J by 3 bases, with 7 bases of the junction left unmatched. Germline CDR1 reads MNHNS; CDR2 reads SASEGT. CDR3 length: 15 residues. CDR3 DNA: TGTGCCAGCAGTGGCAGGGGGAGAGGGACAGATACGCAGTATTTT. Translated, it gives CASSGRGRGTDTQYF.

Here the CDR3 reads CASSLRTSVDRGTQYF. The CDR3 nucleotides are TGTGCCAGTAGTCTAAGGACTAGCGTCGATCGGGGAACCCAGTACTTC. The chain is built from TRBV19 and TRBJ2-5; 9 bases are a match to TRBD2. Germline CDR1 LNHDA, CDR2 SQIVND (reference sequence). This CDR3 has 16 residues. V was clipped by 5 bases and J by 8 bases; unmatched bases: 15. The whole variable domain, remainder taken from reference TRBV19 and TRBJ2-5, is DGGITQSPKYLFRKEGQNVTLSCEQNLNHDAMYWYRQDPGQGLRLIYYSQIVNDFQKGDIAEGYSVSREKKESFPLTVTSAQKNPTAFYLCASSLRTSVDRGTQYFGPGTRLLVL.

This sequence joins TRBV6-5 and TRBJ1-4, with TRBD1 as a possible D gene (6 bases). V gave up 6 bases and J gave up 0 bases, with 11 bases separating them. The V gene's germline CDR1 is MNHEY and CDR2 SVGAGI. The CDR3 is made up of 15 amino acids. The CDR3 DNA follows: TGTGCCAGCAGCCAAACAGGGCCAACTAATGAAAAACTGTTTTTT. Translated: CASSQTGPTNEKLFF.

CDR3: CASSLEQLHSPLHF. Written as DNA, the CDR3 is TGTGCCAGCAGCTTGGAACAGCTCCATTCACCCCTCCACTTT. The J gene is TRBJ1-6, the V gene TRBV5-6; no firm D call. Germline values: CDR1 SGHDT, CDR2 YYEEEE. V was clipped by 0 bases and J by 8 bases, with 9 bases between them. The CDR3 extends over 14 amino acids.

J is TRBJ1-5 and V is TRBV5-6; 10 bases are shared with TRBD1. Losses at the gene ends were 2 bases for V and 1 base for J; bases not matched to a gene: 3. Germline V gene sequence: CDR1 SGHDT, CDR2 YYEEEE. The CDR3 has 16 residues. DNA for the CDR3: TGTGCCAGCAGCTTCCGGGGACAGGGGAGCAATCAGCCCCAGCATTTT. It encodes CASSFRGQGSNQPQHF.

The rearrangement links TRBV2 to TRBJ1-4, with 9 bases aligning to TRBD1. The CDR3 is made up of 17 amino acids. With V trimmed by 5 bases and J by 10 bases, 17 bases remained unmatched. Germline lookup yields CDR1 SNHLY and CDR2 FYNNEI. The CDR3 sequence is CASSFTTPGTGIGKLFF. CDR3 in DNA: TGTGCCAGCAGTTTCACTACCCCCGGGACAGGGATTGGAAAACTGTTTTTT.

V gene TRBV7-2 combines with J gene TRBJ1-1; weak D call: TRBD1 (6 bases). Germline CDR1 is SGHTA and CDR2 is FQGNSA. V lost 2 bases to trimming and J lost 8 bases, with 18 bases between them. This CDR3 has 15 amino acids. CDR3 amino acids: CASSLNWIGGGEAFF. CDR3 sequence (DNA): TGTGCCAGCAGCTTAAATTGGATCGGAGGGGGGGAAGCTTTCTTT.

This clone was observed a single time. CDR3 residues: CASRLNTEAFF. The CDR3 DNA sequence: TGTGCCAGCCGCCTGAACACTGAAGCTTTCTTT. The rearrangement links TRBV2 to TRBJ1-1; D not resolved. With 8 bases removed from V and 0 bases from J, the gap between germline ends came to 4 bases. Germline-derived CDR1 and CDR2 are SNHLY and FYNNEI. The CDR3 covers 11 residues.

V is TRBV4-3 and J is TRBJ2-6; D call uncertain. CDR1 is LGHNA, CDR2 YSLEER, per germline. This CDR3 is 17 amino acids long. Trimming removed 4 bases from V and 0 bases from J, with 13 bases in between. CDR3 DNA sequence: TGCGCCAGCAGCCCCTGGACGGCAGCCTCTGGGGCCAACGTCCTGACTTTC. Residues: CASSPWTAASGANVLTF.

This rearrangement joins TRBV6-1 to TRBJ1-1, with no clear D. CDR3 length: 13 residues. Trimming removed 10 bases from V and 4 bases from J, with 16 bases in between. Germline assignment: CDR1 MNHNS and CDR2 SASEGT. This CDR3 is CATDPGSGTEAFF. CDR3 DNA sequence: TGTGCCACCGACCCAGGTTCGGGCACTGAAGCTTTCTTT.

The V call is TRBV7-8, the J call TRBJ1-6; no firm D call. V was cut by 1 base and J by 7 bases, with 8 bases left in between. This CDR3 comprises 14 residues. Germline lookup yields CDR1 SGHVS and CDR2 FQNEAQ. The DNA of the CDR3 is TGTGCCAGCAGCTTAGGAGGGCTCAATTCACCCCTCCACTTT. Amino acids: CASSLGGLNSPLHF.

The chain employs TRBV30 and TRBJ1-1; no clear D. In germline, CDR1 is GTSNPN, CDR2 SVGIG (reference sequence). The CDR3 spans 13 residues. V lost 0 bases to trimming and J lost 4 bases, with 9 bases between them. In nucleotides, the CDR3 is TGTGCCTGGAGTGTAGAGGGAAGCACTGAAGCTTTCTTT. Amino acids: CAWSVEGSTEAFF.

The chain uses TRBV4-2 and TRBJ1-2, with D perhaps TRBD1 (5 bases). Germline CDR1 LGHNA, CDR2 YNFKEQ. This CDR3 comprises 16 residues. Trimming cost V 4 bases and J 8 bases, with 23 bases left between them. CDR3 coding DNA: TGTGCCAGCAGCCTCGGGAGTGGGGCTAGGAGTAAGGGCTACACCTTC. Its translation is CASSLGSGARSKGYTF.

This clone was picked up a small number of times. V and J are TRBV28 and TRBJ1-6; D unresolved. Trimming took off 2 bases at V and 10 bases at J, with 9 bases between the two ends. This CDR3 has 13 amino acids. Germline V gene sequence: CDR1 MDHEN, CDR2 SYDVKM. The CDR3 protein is CASSLRVVSPLHF. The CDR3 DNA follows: TGTGCCAGCAGTTTAAGGGTTGTGTCACCCCTCCACTTT. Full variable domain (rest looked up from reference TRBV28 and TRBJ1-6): DVKVTQSSRYLVKRTGEKVFLECVQDMDHENMFWYRQDPGLGLRLIYFSYDVKMKEKGDIPEGYSVSREKKERFSLILESASTNQTSMYLCASSLRVVSPLHFGNGTRLTVT.

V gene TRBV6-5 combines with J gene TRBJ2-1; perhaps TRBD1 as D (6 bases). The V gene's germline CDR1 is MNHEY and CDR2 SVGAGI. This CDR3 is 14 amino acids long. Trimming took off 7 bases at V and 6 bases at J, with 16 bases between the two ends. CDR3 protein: CASKAQGVRNEQFF. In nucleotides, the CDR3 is TGTGCCAGCAAAGCACAGGGTGTACGCAATGAGCAGTTCTTC.

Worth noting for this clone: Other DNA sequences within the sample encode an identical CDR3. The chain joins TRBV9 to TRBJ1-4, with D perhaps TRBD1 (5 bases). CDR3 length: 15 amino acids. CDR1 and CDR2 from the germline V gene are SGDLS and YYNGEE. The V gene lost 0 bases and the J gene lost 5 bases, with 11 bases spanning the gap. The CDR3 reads CASSVGGRRNEKLFF. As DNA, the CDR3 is TGTGCCAGCAGCGTAGGGGGACGGAGGAATGAAAAACTGTTTTTT.

Written as DNA, the CDR3 is TGTGCCAGCAGCTCGCGGGTGGTGAATGAGCAGTTCTTC. Translation: CASSSRVVNEQFF. The J gene is TRBJ2-1, the V gene TRBV7-2; D possibly corresponds to TRBD2 (5 bases). Deletions cut 4 bases from V and 7 bases from J, with 11 bases between. The germline V gene encodes CDR1 SGHTA and CDR2 FQGNSA. This CDR3 contains 13 residues.

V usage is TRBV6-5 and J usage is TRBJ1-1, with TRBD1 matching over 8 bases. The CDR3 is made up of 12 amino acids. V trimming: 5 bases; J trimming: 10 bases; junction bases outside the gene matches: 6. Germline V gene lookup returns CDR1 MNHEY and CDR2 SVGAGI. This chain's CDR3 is CASSRDRGRAFF. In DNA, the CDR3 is TGTGCCAGCAGTCGCGACAGGGGAAGAGCTTTCTTT.

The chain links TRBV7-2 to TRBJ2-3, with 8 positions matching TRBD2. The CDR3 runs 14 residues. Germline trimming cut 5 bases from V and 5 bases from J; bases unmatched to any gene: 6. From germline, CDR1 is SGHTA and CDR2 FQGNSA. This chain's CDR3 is CASSPGGAGDTQYF. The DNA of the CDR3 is TGTGCCAGCAGCCCCGGGGGGGCCGGAGATACGCAGTATTTT.

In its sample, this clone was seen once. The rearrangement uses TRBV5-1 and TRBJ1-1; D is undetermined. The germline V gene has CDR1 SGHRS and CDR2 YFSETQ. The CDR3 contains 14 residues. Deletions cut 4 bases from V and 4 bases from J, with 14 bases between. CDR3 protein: CASSPGYRGTEAFF. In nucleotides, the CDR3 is TGCGCCAGCAGCCCGGGGTATCGGGGCACTGAAGCTTTCTTT.

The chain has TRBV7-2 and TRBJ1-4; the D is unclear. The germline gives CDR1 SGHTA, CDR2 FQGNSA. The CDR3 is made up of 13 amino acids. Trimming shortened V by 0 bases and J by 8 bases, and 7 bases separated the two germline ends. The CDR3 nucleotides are TGTGCCAGCAGCTTAGCGACCCAGGAAAAACTGTTTTTT. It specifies CASSLATQEKLFF. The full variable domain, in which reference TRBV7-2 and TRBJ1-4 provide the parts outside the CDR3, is GAGVSQSPSNKVTEKGKDVELRCDPISGHTALYWYRQSLGQGLEFLIYFQGNSAPDKSGLPSDRFSAERTGGSVSTLTIQRTQQEDSAVYLCASSLATQEKLFFGSGTQLSVL.

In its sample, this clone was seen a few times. The DNA for the CDR3 is TGTGCCAGCAAGCGGGATAGCAATCAGCCCCAGCATTTT. Amino acids: CASKRDSNQPQHF. V is TRBV2 and J is TRBJ1-5, with no clear D. Germline CDR1 and CDR2: SNHLY and FYNNEI. This CDR3 is 13 amino acids long. V was pared by 7 bases and J by 0 bases, with 7 bases between.

Here the CDR3 DNA reads TGTGCCAGCTCACGCGGCAGCGAGGGCGGTGAAAAACTGTTTTTT. It specifies CASSRGSEGGEKLFF. This chain connects TRBV18 to TRBJ1-4; D not certain. CDR1 and CDR2 from the germline V gene are KGHSH and LQKENI. The CDR3 length is 15 residues. Trimming took off 4 bases at V and 7 bases at J, with 16 bases between the two ends.

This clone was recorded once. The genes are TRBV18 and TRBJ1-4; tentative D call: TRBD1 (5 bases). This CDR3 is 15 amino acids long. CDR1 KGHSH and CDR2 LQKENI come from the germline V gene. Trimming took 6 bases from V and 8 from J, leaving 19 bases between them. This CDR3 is CASSLGVGSEEKLFF. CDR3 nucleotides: TGTGCCAGCTCCCTAGGGGTCGGGTCAGAAGAAAAACTGTTTTTT. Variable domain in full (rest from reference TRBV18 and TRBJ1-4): NAGVMQNPRHLVRRRGQEARLRCSPMKGHSHVYWYRQLPEEGLKFMVYLQKENIIDESGMPKERFSAEFPKEGPSILRIQQVVRGDSAAYFCASSLGVGSEEKLFFGSGTQLSVL.

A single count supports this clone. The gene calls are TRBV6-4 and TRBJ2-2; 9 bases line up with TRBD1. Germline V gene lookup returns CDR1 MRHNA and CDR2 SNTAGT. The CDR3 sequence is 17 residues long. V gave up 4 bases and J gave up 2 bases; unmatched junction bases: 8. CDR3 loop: CASSAQTGGRNTGELFF. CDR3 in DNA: TGTGCCAGCAGTGCCCAAACAGGGGGCCGAAACACCGGGGAGCTGTTTTTT.